A selection of T cell receptor beta chains follows, all from one sample in a study of early T cells in non-severe SARS-CoV-2 infection. One entry per CDR3 protein results from TCRdb running MiXCR on the 5' RACE reads. The table has about 21,000 distinct CDR3 sequences, about 4.4% seen once. Sequencing was carried out using whole blood. These receptor sequences come from an adult who was a healthcare worker with PCR-confirmed SARS-CoV-2 infection or an uninfected control (not recorded which). Each CDR3 is given with its conserved first and last residue. Fields, in order: CDR3 length, J gene, clone size, V gene, D gene, CDR3 DNA, CDR3 protein. The D gene is left open where the match is weak. Clone size, where shown, is once, few, many, or a class for clones that have expanded.

>15|TRBJ2-5|many|TRBV7-2|.
TGTGCCAGCAGCTTAGGGGTAGTATCGGAAGAGACCCAGTACTTC
CASSLGVVSEETQYF
>15|TRBJ2-1|many|TRBV5-1|.
TGCGCCAGCGGGGGGGCATTCGGCTCCTACAATGAGCAGTTCTTC
CASGGAFGSYNEQFF
>16|TRBJ2-1|many|TRBV6-2/TRBV6-3|TRBD1
TGTGCCAGCCGTCCCGGGACAGGGGTCTTAAACAATGAGCAGTTCTTC
CASRPGTGVLNNEQFF
>12|TRBJ2-1|.|TRBV27|TRBD1
TGTGCCACCCGGACAGGGCGCAATGAGCAGTTCTTC
CATRTGRNEQFF
>13|TRBJ2-3|many|TRBV20-1|.
TGCAGTGCGAGGACGGCTAGCACAGATACGCAGTATTTT
CSARTASTDTQYF
>15|TRBJ2-3|many|TRBV6-4|TRBD2
TGTGCCAGCAGTGACTTAGCGGGAGGCACAGATACGCAGTATTTT
CASSDLAGGTDTQYF
>11|TRBJ2-1|medium-sized|TRBV7-9|.
TGTGCCAGCAGCCTCCTTAGGGAGCAGTTCTTC
CASSLLREQFF
>14|TRBJ2-1|.|TRBV11-2|.
TGTGCCAGCAGCTTTGGGGACCTATACAATGAGCAGTTCTTC
CASSFGDLYNEQFF
>12|TRBJ2-4|many|TRBV3-1|.
TGTGCCAGCAGCCAAGCCAAAAACATTCAGTACTTC
CASSQAKNIQYF
>14|TRBJ2-2|many|TRBV30|.
TGTGCCTGGAGTGCCATCCGTTTTACCGGGGAGCTGTTTTTT
CAWSAIRFTGELFF
>12|TRBJ2-7|few|TRBV6-6|.
TGTGCCAGCAGTACAACCGTCGGAGAGCAGTACTTC
CASSTTVGEQYF
>16|TRBJ2-6|many|TRBV4-3|.
TGCGCCAGCAGCCAAGGGATGTTCTCTGGGGCCAACGTCCTGACTTTC
CASSQGMFSGANVLTF
>14|TRBJ2-7|many|TRBV4-2|TRBD1
TGTGCCAGCAGCCAAAGCCAGGGGGTCAGGGAGCAGTACTTC
CASSQSQGVREQYF
>16|TRBJ2-6|many|TRBV29-1|TRBD1
TGCAGCGCTATGACAGGGGGCTCCTCTGGGGCCAACGTCCTGACTTTC
CSAMTGGSSGANVLTF
>13|TRBJ2-3|few|TRBV11-2|TRBD2
TGTGCCAGCAGCTTAGAAGCGGGGACTATTCAGTATTTT
CASSLEAGTIQYF
>14|TRBJ1-1|few|TRBV2|TRBD1
TGTGCCAGCGTAAGGACAGGGCCCAACACTGAAGCTTTCTTT
CASVRTGPNTEAFF
>16|TRBJ2-1|many|TRBV3-1|.
TGTGCCAGCAGCCAAGTCCAGGCCTTAACCTACAATGAGCAGTTCTTC
CASSQVQALTYNEQFF
>13|TRBJ2-7|many|TRBV12-3/TRBV12-4|.
TGTGCCAGCAGTCCCGACAGATCCTACGAGCAGTACTTC
CASSPDRSYEQYF
>13|TRBJ2-7|.|TRBV6-1|.
TGTGCCAGCAGTGAACCGGCAGCCTACGAGCAGTACTTC
CASSEPAAYEQYF
>13|TRBJ2-1|medium-sized|TRBV7-6|.
TGTGCCAGCAGCTTAGAGTTTAGCGCTGAGCAGTTCTTC
CASSLEFSAEQFF
>14|TRBJ1-3|many|TRBV12-5|TRBD1
TGTGCTAGCCCAGGGGGCGAGACTGGAAACACCATATATTTT
CASPGGETGNTIYF
>15|TRBJ2-1|few|TRBV27|.
TGTGCCAGCAACGAATACCCCGGGACTCCCAATGAGCAGTTCTTC
CASNEYPGTPNEQFF
>18|TRBJ2-2|many|TRBV21-1|.
TGTGCCAGCAGCAAATGGGGCAGAAGAAGGGGAAACACCGGGGAGCTGTTTTTT
CASSKWGRRRGNTGELFF
>14|TRBJ1-1|many|TRBV3-1|.
TGTGCCAGCAGCCAAGTCTCTGTGAACACTGAAGCTTTCTTT
CASSQVSVNTEAFF
>16|TRBJ1-5|many|TRBV14|.
TGTGCCAGCAGCCAGCTGATGGTTTTTAGCAATCAGCCCCAGCATTTT
CASSQLMVFSNQPQHF
>16|TRBJ1-2|few|TRBV6-5|.
TGTGCCAGCAGTTACTCGAACTTGGGTCCCAGCTTCGGCTACACCTTC
CASSYSNLGPSFGYTF
>14|TRBJ1-1|many|TRBV27|.
TGTGCCAGCAGTGAGGGACCGCGGGACTCCGAAGTTTTCTTT
CASSEGPRDSEVFF
>12|TRBJ1-3|many|TRBV24-1|.
TGTGCCACCAGTGATGCCCGAAACACCATATATTTT
CATSDARNTIYF
>14|TRBJ1-4|many|TRBV5-1|.
TGCGCCAGCAGCTCACAGGGATCCAATGAAAAACTGTTTTTT
CASSSQGSNEKLFF
>15|TRBJ2-7|many|TRBV5-4|.
TGTGCCAGCAGCTCGCCCACGGGGATGACCTACGAGCAGTACTTC
CASSSPTGMTYEQYF
>15|TRBJ2-2|many|TRBV10-3|.
TGTGCCATCAGTGACGGGGGGCGCGGGACCGGGGAGCTGTTTTTT
CAISDGGRGTGELFF
>16|TRBJ1-1|medium-sized|TRBV29-1|TRBD1
TGCAGCGTTGTAGGTAGGGAGGACAGGGGTCATCCTGAAGCTTTCTTT
CSVVGREDRGHPEAFF
>15|TRBJ1-4|many|TRBV4-3|.
TGCGCCAGCAGCCACCCACCCGCAACTAATGAAAAACTGTTTTTT
CASSHPPATNEKLFF
>14|TRBJ2-2|few|TRBV24-1|.
TGTGCCACCAGTCCGCGGGGCCTCACCGGGGAGCTGTTTTTT
CATSPRGLTGELFF
>17|TRBJ1-1|many|TRBV20-1|TRBD1
TGCAGTGCTAGGCCCGCCGGGACAGGGCGTGGGAACACTGAAGCTTTCTTT
CSARPAGTGRGNTEAFF
>15|TRBJ2-5|many|TRBV9|.
TGTGCCAGCAGCGTAGTCGGGGGGCAGGGCGAGACCCAGTACTTC
CASSVVGGQGETQYF
>13|TRBJ1-2|few|TRBV6-5|.
TGTGCCAGCAGTCCTGGGGGCGACTATGGCTACACCTTC
CASSPGGDYGYTF
>11|TRBJ1-1|many|TRBV30|.
TGTGCCTGGAGTCTCGAACCTGAAGCTTTCTTT
CAWSLEPEAFF
>16|TRBJ1-5|many|TRBV2|TRBD1
TGTGCCAGCACCGGGACAGGGGGCTTTGGCAATCAGCCCCAGCATTTT
CASTGTGGFGNQPQHF
>15|TRBJ2-5|few|TRBV9|.
TGTGCCAGCAGCGTATCTAGCTACACCCAAGAGACCCAGTACTTC
CASSVSSYTQETQYF
>14|TRBJ2-7|many|TRBV27|.
TGTGCCAGCAGTTCACACACTGGTTCCGGCGAGCAGTACTTC
CASSSHTGSGEQYF
>16|TRBJ2-3|many|TRBV5-4|TRBD1
TGTGCCAGCAGGGGTGGGTCCAGGGGGCTGGTAGATACGCAGTATTTT
CASRGGSRGLVDTQYF
>13|TRBJ1-2|many|TRBV12-3/TRBV12-4|.
TGTGCCAGCAGCCCGTCAGGGGCATCAGGCTACACCTTC
CASSPSGASGYTF
>14|TRBJ1-1|.|TRBV9|.
TGTGCCAGCAGCGTTGGTCACTCGAACACTGAAGCTTTCTTT
CASSVGHSNTEAFF
>12|TRBJ2-3|many|TRBV30|.
TGTGCCTGGAGCCTAGCAGGGGATACGCAGTATTTT
CAWSLAGDTQYF
>15|TRBJ2-2|many|TRBV5-4|.
TGTGCCAGCAGCTCCCCGGGCCCGAACACCGGGGAGCTGTTTTTT
CASSSPGPNTGELFF
>15|TRBJ2-1|many|TRBV20-1|TRBD2
TGCAGTGCTAGCCCCCCTAGCGGGACGTACAATGAGCAGTTCTTC
CSASPPSGTYNEQFF
>16|TRBJ2-2|many|TRBV7-6|.
TGTGCCAGCAGCTTAGCGGGGGGACAGTACACCGGGGAGCTGTTTTTT
CASSLAGGQYTGELFF